Listed below are T cell receptor beta chains from one sample, sequenced in a study of T cell responses to AZD1222 COVID-19 vaccine. Sequencing was performed with immunoSEQ multiplex PCR; in TCRdb, only in-frame clones are kept and a portion is missing. The sample gives just under 95,000 clones, just over 90% of which show up once; 20% to 25% is in the top ten. The sequences come from peripheral blood, collected on day 0 of AZD1222 vaccination. These receptors were collected from an adult in good health. The CDR3 runs from the conserved cysteine through the conserved F or W. Each record gives: V gene, D gene, clone size, J gene, CDR3 DNA, CDR3 protein. D genes are given only for firm matches. The size of a clone is reported for some rows only, either as once, few or many, or as a class for expanded clones.

v_call: TRBV6-5; d_call: TRBD1; clone_size: -; j_call: TRBJ1-2; cdr3_nt: TGTGCCAGCAGGTCCGGACAGGGGGGATTCTATGGCTACACCTTC; cdr3_aa: CASRSGQGGFYGYTF
v_call: TRBV28; d_call: -; clone_size: -; j_call: TRBJ1-2; cdr3_nt: TGTGCCAGCAAACAGGGCAAAGGCTACACCTTC; cdr3_aa: CASKQGKGYTF
v_call: TRBV7-2; d_call: -; clone_size: -; j_call: TRBJ1-6; cdr3_nt: TGTGCCAGCAGCTGGGGGTTATGGCAGACGAATTCACCCCTCCACTTT; cdr3_aa: CASSWGLWQTNSPLHF
v_call: TRBV29-1; d_call: -; clone_size: once; j_call: TRBJ2-5; cdr3_nt: TGCAGCGTATCTACAGGGTTAGGAAGAGAGACCCAGTACTTC; cdr3_aa: CSVSTGLGRETQYF
v_call: TRBV7-3; d_call: -; clone_size: -; j_call: TRBJ2-1; cdr3_nt: TGTGCCAGCAGCACTACAAGCTACAATGAGCAGTTCTTC; cdr3_aa: CASSTTSYNEQFF
v_call: TRBV7-3; d_call: -; clone_size: -; j_call: TRBJ1-1; cdr3_nt: TGTGCCAGCAGCGCCACAAATGGACACCCTGAAGCTTTCTTT; cdr3_aa: CASSATNGHPEAFF
v_call: TRBV6-1; d_call: -; clone_size: once; j_call: TRBJ1-5; cdr3_nt: TGTGCCAGCAGTGAGAGAAATCAGCCCCAGCATTTT; cdr3_aa: CASSERNQPQHF
v_call: TRBV12-5; d_call: -; clone_size: -; j_call: TRBJ2-7; cdr3_nt: TGTGCTAGTGGTTACCAGGGTCCCAGTAACGAGCAGTACTTC; cdr3_aa: CASGYQGPSNEQYF
v_call: TRBV10-3; d_call: -; clone_size: -; j_call: TRBJ1-1; cdr3_nt: TGTGCCATCAGTGGGGTATCAGGGGCCGGGAACACTGAAGCTTTCTTT; cdr3_aa: CAISGVSGAGNTEAFF
v_call: TRBV19; d_call: TRBD1; clone_size: -; j_call: TRBJ1-2; cdr3_nt: TGTGCCAGTAGTGTTTCCGGGACAGGGTCTAACTATGGCTACACCTTC; cdr3_aa: CASSVSGTGSNYGYTF
v_call: TRBV5-1; d_call: TRBD1; clone_size: -; j_call: TRBJ1-2; cdr3_nt: TGCGCCAGCAGCCCCCGGACAGGGGGCGATGGTGGCTACACCTTC; cdr3_aa: CASSPRTGGDGGYTF
v_call: TRBV7-9; d_call: -; clone_size: medium-sized; j_call: TRBJ1-6; cdr3_nt: TGTCCCAGCACCACCCACGACAGGAAGGGGCCGAGTTCACCCCTCCACTTT; cdr3_aa: CPSTTHDRKGPSSPLHF
v_call: TRBV4-2; d_call: TRBD2; clone_size: -; j_call: TRBJ2-1; cdr3_nt: TGTGCCAGCAGCCAAGATTTGGTTAGGACTAGCGGGGAGGCTGAGCAGTTCTTC; cdr3_aa: CASSQDLVRTSGEAEQFF